The next 23 T cell receptor beta chains were all read from a single sample in a study of blood T cell repertoires in COVID-19. Profiled with immunoSEQ multiplex PCR; TCRdb holds only in-frame clones, not every one. Among 400,000 to 550,000 clones listed, about 89% were seen once. Sequenced input: peripheral blood. These receptors all stem from a woman under 40 with acute or convalescent COVID-19.

The table lists this clone with a count of one. The chain couples TRBV7-6 to TRBJ1-3; D might be TRBD1 (6 bases). The V end was cut by 5 bases, the J end by 3 bases, with 17 bases between. The CDR3 runs to 16 residues. Germline V gene data show CDR1 as SGHVS and CDR2 as FNYEAQ. CDR3 loop: CASSAINRASGNTIYF. CDR3 DNA sequence: TGTGCCAGCAGCGCTATTAACAGGGCTAGTGGAAACACCATATATTTT.

The genes are TRBV3-1 (or the pseudogene TRBV3-2) and TRBJ2-3; 12 bases line up with TRBD2. CDR1 and CDR2 (germline): LGHDT, YNNKEL (reference sequence). CDR3 length equals 15 residues. V lost 4 bases, J lost 6 bases, and 5 bases stayed unmatched. In DNA form, the CDR3 reads TGTGCCAGCAGCCGCTCCGGGACTAGCGGGGATACGCAGTATTTT. The encoded protein is CASSRSGTSGDTQYF.

The chain is built from TRBV2 and TRBJ2-1; D unclear. Trimming removed 6 bases at V and 0 bases at J, with 9 bases between. This CDR3 is built from 14 residues. Per the germline V gene, CDR1 is SNHLY and CDR2 is FYNNEI. In DNA, the CDR3 is TGTGCCAGCAGCCACAGAACCTCCTACAATGAGCAGTTCTTC. It translates to CASSHRTSYNEQFF.

The rearrangement links TRBV5-5 to TRBJ1-4, with a tentative D call TRBD1 (6 bases). Germline V gene data show CDR1 as SGHKS and CDR2 as YYEKEE (reference sequence). This CDR3 comprises 16 residues. With 2 bases removed from V and 8 bases from J, the gap between germline ends came to 19 bases. In DNA form, the CDR3 reads TGTGCCAGCAGCTTAAACCCCCGGACAGTTGGGGAAAAACTGTTTTTT. Encoded protein: CASSLNPRTVGEKLFF.

Written as DNA, the CDR3 is TGTGCCAGCAGCTTTCCCGGGACAGGGGGAGATAACTATGGCTACACCTTC. It encodes CASSFPGTGGDNYGYTF. The chain couples TRBV5-6 to TRBJ1-2; 11 bases agree with TRBD1. The CDR3 sequence is 17 residues long. After removal of 2 bases from V and 1 base from J, the junction contained 7 bases not matched to a gene. CDR1 and CDR2 from the germline V gene are SGHDT and YYEEEE.

This rearrangement joins TRBV18 to TRBJ1-1; D remains ambiguous. The CDR3 sequence is 17 residues long. Trimming removed 6 bases from V and 4 bases from J, with 24 bases in between. Germline CDR1 and CDR2: KGHSH and LQKENI. The CDR3 reads CASSQYTGNGEGTEAFF. DNA for the CDR3: TGTGCCAGCTCCCAGTACACGGGGAATGGGGAGGGCACTGAAGCTTTCTTT.

V and J are TRBV6-5 and TRBJ1-3; D uncertain. Germline V gives CDR1 MNHEY, CDR2 SVGAGI. V was pared by 2 bases and J by 1 base, with 12 bases between. The CDR3 contains 16 residues. CDR3 residues: CASSYGDSWSGNTIYF. CDR3 sequence (DNA): TGTGCCAGCAGTTACGGTGACTCTTGGTCTGGAAACACCATATATTTT.

The CDR3 DNA sequence: TGTGCCACCTACCGGCAGGCCCCCTACGAGCAGTACTTC. It specifies CATYRQAPYEQYF. The chain links TRBV6-5 to TRBJ2-7; D unclear. Germline CDR1 reads MNHEY; CDR2 reads SVGAGI. Trimming removed 10 bases at V and 2 bases at J, with 15 bases between. The CDR3 covers 13 residues.

The CDR3 protein is CASSIRDTQYF. The DNA of the CDR3 is TGTGCCAGTAGTATTCGAGATACGCAGTATTTT. The chain links TRBV19 to TRBJ2-3; D ambiguous. The CDR3 covers 11 residues. Germline CDR1 and CDR2: LNHDA and SQIVND (reference sequence). V gave up 3 bases and J gave up 5 bases, with 3 bases separating them.

The rearrangement joins TRBV6-5 to TRBJ2-7, with TRBD1 matching over 9 bases. The CDR3 sequence is 13 residues long. Germline loops: CDR1 MNHEY, CDR2 SVGAGI. CDR3 amino acids: CATTDRGTYEQYF. As DNA, the CDR3 is TGTGCTACTACTGACAGGGGGACCTACGAGCAGTACTTC.

The V call is TRBV2, the J call TRBJ1-1, with TRBD1 matching over 7 bases. Germline lookup yields CDR1 SNHLY and CDR2 FYNNEI. The CDR3 is 14 amino acids. Losses at the gene ends were 7 bases for V and 0 bases for J; bases not matched to a gene: 5. This CDR3 reads CASTTGQLNTEAFF. CDR3 sequence (DNA): TGTGCCAGCACAACGGGACAGCTGAACACTGAAGCTTTCTTT.

This clone has just one count. The V call is TRBV28, the J call TRBJ2-5, with a weak D call TRBD2 (6 bases). Trimming removed 7 bases from V and 3 bases from J, with 15 bases in between. The CDR3 length is 14 residues. Per the germline V gene, CDR1 is MDHEN and CDR2 is SYDVKM. DNA for the CDR3: TGTGCCAGCACCCCGCGGGGCGGCGAAGAGACCCAGTACTTC. It specifies CASTPRGGEETQYF.

The chain couples TRBV9 to TRBJ2-1, with D hard to call. The CDR3 consists of 13 residues. Germline CDR1 is SGDLS and CDR2 is YYNGEE. Trimming pared 7 bases from V and 0 bases from J, leaving 8 bases between. In DNA form, the CDR3 reads TGTGCCAGCGCGCATAGCTCCTACAATGAGCAGTTCTTC. It yields the protein CASAHSSYNEQFF.

The rearrangement links TRBV4-1 to TRBJ2-5; the D gene is possibly TRBD1 (5 bases). Germline assignment: CDR1 MGHRA and CDR2 YSYEKL. CDR3 length: 12 residues. Trimming took 4 bases from V and 14 from J, leaving 17 bases between them. CDR3 in DNA: TGCGCCAGCAGCCGAACCTCAGGGTTACTTTACTTC. Its translation: CASSRTSGLLYF.

The chain combines TRBV18 with TRBJ1-4, with D perhaps matching TRBD1 (6 bases). Looked up from germline, CDR1 is KGHSH and CDR2 is LQKENI. Trimming removed 3 bases at V and 7 bases at J, with 15 bases between. The CDR3 loop spans 15 amino acids. The CDR3: CASSPYRDVGEKLFF. CDR3 sequence (DNA): TGTGCCAGCTCACCTTACAGGGATGTCGGTGAAAAACTGTTTTTT.

V is TRBV9 and J is TRBJ1-4; the match to TRBD1 covers 7 bases. Germline CDR1 SGDLS, CDR2 YYNGEE. The CDR3 has 14 residues. The junction had 3 bases not matched to a gene; V was cut back by 0 bases and J by 7 bases. DNA of the CDR3: TGTGCCAGCAGCGTAGGAGGGGGCCTTGAAAAACTGTTTTTT. Protein: CASSVGGGLEKLFF.

This clone was observed many times. The J gene is TRBJ1-4, the V gene TRBV4-1; 7 bases fit TRBD1. This CDR3 has 19 residues. V trimming: 5 bases; J trimming: 0 bases; junction bases outside the gene matches: 15. Germline V gives CDR1 MGHRA, CDR2 YSYEKL. In DNA form, the CDR3 reads TGCGCCAGCAGCGTCCAAGCTACAGGGGCTACATCAACTAATGAAAAACTGTTTTTT. Translation gives CASSVQATGATSTNEKLFF.

This clone was counted ten times or more. This chain connects TRBV18 to TRBJ1-5; D possibly corresponds to TRBD1 (5 bases). Between the trimmed V and J ends, which lost 2 bases and 0 bases, there was a span of 11 bases. CDR1 and CDR2 (germline): KGHSH, LQKENI. The CDR3 covers 16 residues. Here the CDR3 reads CASSPNRQYSNQPQHF. For the CDR3, the DNA is TGTGCCAGCTCACCAAATCGACAGTATAGCAATCAGCCCCAGCATTTT. Full variable domain (missing parts from reference TRBV18 and TRBJ1-5): NAGVMQNPRHLVRRRGQEARLRCSPMKGHSHVYWYRQLPEEGLKFMVYLQKENIIDESGMPKERFSAEFPKEGPSILRIQQVVRGDSAAYFCASSPNRQYSNQPQHFGDGTRLSIL.

The chain is built from TRBV4-2 and TRBJ2-5; 7 nucleotides line up with TRBD2. Germline CDR1 is LGHNA and CDR2 is YNFKEQ. This CDR3 has 14 amino acids. J was trimmed by 5 bases and V by 0 bases; bases with no gene match: 3. CDR3 coding DNA: TGTGCCAGCAGCCAAGAGTGGGGGGGGGAGACCCAGTACTTC. Translated, it gives CASSQEWGGETQYF.

The CDR3 DNA reads as TGTGCCAGCTCACCGTCCACAGGGACCTACGAGCAGTACTTC. Its translation is CASSPSTGTYEQYF. This sequence joins TRBV18 and TRBJ2-7, with D possibly matching TRBD1 (6 bases). The CDR3 has 14 amino acids. V shed 3 bases and J shed 2 bases, with 11 bases lying between them. In germline, CDR1 is KGHSH, CDR2 LQKENI.

This chain joins TRBV6-5 and TRBJ2-1, with D perhaps matching TRBD2 (5 bases). Germline CDR1 reads MNHEY; CDR2 reads SVGAGI. There are 15 residues in the CDR3. V lost 4 bases, J lost 6 bases, and 16 bases lay in between. The CDR3 spells CASSSYLRTGNEQFF. For the CDR3, the DNA is TGTGCCAGCAGTTCTTACCTAAGGACTGGCAATGAGCAGTTCTTC.

The chain recombines TRBV4-2 with TRBJ1-1, with D uncertain. Trimming cost V 0 bases and J 2 bases, with 7 bases left between them. The CDR3 consists of 14 residues. Per germline, CDR1 LGHNA and CDR2 YNFKEQ. CDR3 nucleotide sequence: TGTGCCAGCAGCCAAGACGCGACTAACACTGAAGCTTTCTTT. Its protein product is CASSQDATNTEAFF.

CDR3 DNA sequence: TGCGCCAGCAGCTTGCAGGGGGCGGACTATGGCTACACCTTC. Translated, it gives CASSLQGADYGYTF. The chain has TRBV5-1 and TRBJ1-2; 8 bases line up with TRBD1. Germline CDR1 reads SGHRS; CDR2 reads YFSETQ. This CDR3 is 14 amino acids long. J gave up 3 bases and V 1 base, and 2 bases lay outside the gene matches.